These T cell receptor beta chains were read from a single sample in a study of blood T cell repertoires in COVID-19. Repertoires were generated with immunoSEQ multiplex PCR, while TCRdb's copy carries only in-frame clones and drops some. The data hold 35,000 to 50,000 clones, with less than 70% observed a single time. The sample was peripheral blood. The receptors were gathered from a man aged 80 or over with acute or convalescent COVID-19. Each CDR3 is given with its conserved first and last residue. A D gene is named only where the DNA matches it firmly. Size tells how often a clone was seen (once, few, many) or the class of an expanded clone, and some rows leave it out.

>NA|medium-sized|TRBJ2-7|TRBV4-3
CASSQEVGGRRVKNEQYF
TGCGCCAGCAGCCAAGAGGTAGGGGGACGCCGGGTAAAGAACGAGCAGTACTTC
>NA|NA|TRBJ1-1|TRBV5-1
CASSLNRWETEAFF
TGCGCCAGCAGCTTGAACCGCTGGGAGACTGAAGCTTTCTTT
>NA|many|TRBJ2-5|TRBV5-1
CASSLGPGQTQYF
TGCGCCAGCAGCCTGGGCCCTGGGCAGACCCAGTACTTC
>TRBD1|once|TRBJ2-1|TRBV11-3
CASSLLDRAVNEQFF
TGTGCCAGCAGCTTGTTAGACAGGGCAGTCAATGAGCAGTTCTTC
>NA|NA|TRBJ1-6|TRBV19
CASSSSRENSPLHF
TGTGCCAGTAGTAGTTCGAGGGAGAATTCACCCCTCCACTTT
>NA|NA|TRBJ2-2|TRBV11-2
CASSSSRGKHGELFF
TGTGCCAGCAGCTCTAGTCGCGGGAAACACGGGGAGCTGTTTTTT
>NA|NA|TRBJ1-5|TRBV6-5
CASSYSGRQPQHF
TGTGCCAGCAGTTACTCCGGGAGACAGCCCCAGCATTTT
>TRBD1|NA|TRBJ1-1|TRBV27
CATRQGRSTEAFF
TGTGCCACCCGACAGGGGAGGAGCACTGAAGCTTTCTTT
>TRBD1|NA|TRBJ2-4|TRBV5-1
CASSGGTGANIQYF
TGCGCCAGCAGCGGGGGGACAGGGGCCAACATTCAGTACTTC
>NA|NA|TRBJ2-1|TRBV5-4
CASSLGTGRSYNEQFF
TGTGCCAGCAGCTTGGGAACAGGGCGCTCCTACAATGAGCAGTTCTTC
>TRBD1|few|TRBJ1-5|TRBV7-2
CASSLGQGEGSNQPQHF
TGTGCCAGCAGCTTAGGACAGGGCGAAGGTAGCAATCAGCCCCAGCATTTT
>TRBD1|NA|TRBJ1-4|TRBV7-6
CASSQGQGRAGEKLFF
TGTGCCAGCAGCCAGGGACAGGGTCGTGCGGGTGAAAAACTGTTTTTT
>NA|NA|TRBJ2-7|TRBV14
CASSHSGSVQYF
TGTGCCAGCAGCCATAGCGGCTCCGTGCAGTACTTC
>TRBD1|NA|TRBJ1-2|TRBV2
CASLAVGQLNYGYTF
TGTGCCAGCCTGGCTGTGGGACAGTTGAACTATGGCTACACCTTC
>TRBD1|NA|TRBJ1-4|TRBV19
CASTNIEGAATNEKLFF
TGTGCCAGTACCAACATCGAGGGGGCCGCAACTAATGAAAAACTGTTTTTT
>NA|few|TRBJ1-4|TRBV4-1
CASSQVGAVVNEKLFF
TGCGCCAGCAGCCAAGTGGGGGCAGTCGTTAATGAAAAACTGTTTTTT
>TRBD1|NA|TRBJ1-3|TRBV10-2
CASMVDRGSGNTIYF
TGCGCCAGCATGGTGGACAGGGGCTCTGGAAACACCATATATTTT
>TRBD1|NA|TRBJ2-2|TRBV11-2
CASSLDRVPGELFF
TGTGCCAGCAGCTTGGACAGGGTACCCGGGGAGCTGTTTTTT
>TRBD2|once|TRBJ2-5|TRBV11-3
CASSTGGPSGGFKETQYF
TGTGCCAGCAGCACCGGGGGTCCCAGCGGGGGGTTTAAAGAGACCCAGTACTTC
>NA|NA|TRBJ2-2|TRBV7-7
CASSLGRGGELFF
TGTGCCAGCAGCTTAGGGCGGGGAGGGGAGCTGTTTTTT
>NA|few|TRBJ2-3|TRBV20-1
CSASRVVGDTQYF
TGCAGTGCTAGTCGGGTAGTGGGAGATACGCAGTATTTT
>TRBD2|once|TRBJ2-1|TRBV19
CASSFAVAGGVNEQFF
TGTGCCAGTAGTTTCGCAGTAGCGGGGGGAGTGAATGAGCAGTTCTTC
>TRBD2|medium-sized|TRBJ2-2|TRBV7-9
CASSSTSGRRTGELFF
TGTGCCAGCAGCTCTACTAGCGGGAGAAGAACCGGGGAGCTGTTTTTT
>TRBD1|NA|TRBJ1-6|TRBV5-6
CASSLDRGLSPLHF
TGTGCCAGCAGTTTAGACAGGGGGCTTTCACCCCTCCACTTT
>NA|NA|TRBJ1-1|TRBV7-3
CASSSGVPNTEAFF
TGTGCCAGCAGCTCCGGGGTACCGAACACTGAAGCTTTCTTT
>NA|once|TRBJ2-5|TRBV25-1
CASSGNSDQETQYF
TGTGCCAGCAGTGGAAATAGCGACCAAGAGACCCAGTACTTC
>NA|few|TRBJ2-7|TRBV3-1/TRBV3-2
CASSQGPPGSSYEQYF
TGTGCCAGCAGCCAAGGCCCCCCGGGGAGCTCCTACGAGCAGTACTTC
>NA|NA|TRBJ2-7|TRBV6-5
CASSYSTGEQYF
TGTGCCAGCAGTTACTCGACGGGCGAGCAGTACTTC
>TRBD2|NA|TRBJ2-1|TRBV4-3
CASSQDNLLAGAGNEQFF
TGCGCCAGCAGCCAAGATAATCTTCTAGCGGGAGCAGGAAATGAGCAGTTCTTC